This passage covers 9 T cell receptor beta chains from one sample sequenced in a study of shared clonotypes between healthy human individuals. Only in-frame clones appear in the TCRdb table, and some are missing; sequencing was by immunoSEQ multiplex PCR. Among about a million clones listed, 70% to 85% were seen once. Sequences were obtained from memory CD4+ T cells from PBMCs. This sample's subset: CD45RA-negative fraction. These receptors came from a man younger than 35 in good health. Some clones in this sample may be carry-over from other donors' samples.

This chain uses TRBV7-9 with TRBJ2-5, with TRBD2 identical over 7 bases. The J call may be mistaken, given a closer DNA end match to TRBJ2-7. The CDR3 is 12 amino acids. Germline assignment: CDR1 SEHNR and CDR2 FQNEAQ (reference sequence). The CDR3 nucleotides read TGTGCCAGTGGAGCGGGGCCCACCGAGCAGTACTTC. Translation: CASGAGPTEQYF.

This chain links TRBV6-5 with TRBJ1-2, with D perhaps matching TRBD1 (5 bases). V was cut by 5 bases and J by 4 bases, with 14 bases left in between. CDR1 is MNHEY, CDR2 SVGAGI, per germline. This CDR3 region has 14 residues. The CDR3 here is CASSGTREGYGYTF. In DNA, the CDR3 is TGTGCCAGCAGTGGGACCCGGGAGGGCTATGGCTACACCTTC.

V usage is TRBV5-4 and J usage is TRBJ2-3, with D possibly being TRBD1 (6 bases). V was cut by 5 bases and J by 4 bases, with 20 bases left in between. Germline V lookup: CDR1 SGHNT, CDR2 YYREEE (reference sequence). The CDR3 has 16 residues. CDR3 amino acids: CASSLRTGISADTQYF. Written as DNA, the CDR3 is TGTGCCAGCAGTCTAAGAACAGGGATCTCTGCAGATACGCAGTATTTT.

Comment on this clone: Within the sample, other DNA sequences also encode this same CDR3. The gene calls are TRBV2 and TRBJ1-5, with D perhaps matching TRBD1 (6 bases). The CDR3 has 12 residues. The V and J ends lost 8 bases and 6 bases respectively, with 11 bases between them. CDR1 is SNHLY and CDR2 is FYNNEI in the germline V gene. Written as DNA, the CDR3 is TGTGCCAGCTCGGAAGGGGGTCAGCCCCAGCATTTT. Encoded protein: CASSEGGQPQHF.

The V gene is TRBV5-1, the J gene TRBJ2-1; D might be TRBD2 (5 bases). This CDR3 has 15 amino acids. CDR1 and CDR2 (germline): SGHRS, YFSETQ. V lost 3 bases and J lost 0, with 10 bases in between. CDR3 region: CASSSLLVSYNEQFF. In DNA form, the CDR3 reads TGCGCCAGCAGCTCCTTACTAGTCTCCTACAATGAGCAGTTCTTC.

The chain is built from TRBV5-1 and TRBJ2-5; D is unresolved. Germline CDR1 SGHRS, CDR2 YFSETQ. The CDR3 contains 13 residues. V lost 0 bases and J 9 bases, leaving 12 bases between the germline ends. In DNA form, the CDR3 reads TGCGCCAGCAGCTTGGAGGGCCTCGCGGCCCAGTACTTC. Its protein is CASSLEGLAAQYF. Filled out from reference TRBV5-1 and TRBJ2-5, the complete variable domain reads KAGVTQTPRYLIKTRGQQVTLSCSPISGHRSVSWYQQTPGQGLQFLFEYFSETQRNKGNFPGRFSGRQFSNSRSEMNVSTLELGDSALYLCASSLEGLAAQYFGPGTRLLVL.

The genes are TRBV6-6 and TRBJ1-2; 8 positions match TRBD1. CDR1 and CDR2 (germline): MNHNY, SVGAGI (reference sequence). V was clipped by 6 bases and J by 8 bases; unmatched bases: 8. There are 13 residues in the CDR3. DNA for the CDR3: TGTGCCAGCAGCTCCACAGGGGGATTGGGCTACACCTTC. Translated: CASSSTGGLGYTF.

The rearrangement uses TRBV19 and TRBJ2-6, with TRBD1 matching over 7 bases. V was clipped by 7 bases and J by 1 base; unmatched bases: 10. Germline V lookup: CDR1 LNHDA, CDR2 SQIVND (reference sequence). This CDR3 has 17 amino acids. The CDR3 region has the DNA TGTGCCAGTACGTGGGCGAGGGGGCGTTCTGGGGCCAACGTCCTGACTTTC. Amino acids: CASTWARGRSGANVLTF.

In nucleotides, the CDR3 is TGTGCCAGCAGTTTAAATCCGCGGCGTAGCCGAAGAACCTACGAGCAGTACTTC. It encodes CASSLNPRRSRRTYEQYF. The chain employs TRBV28 and TRBJ2-7, with no clear D. The CDR3 sequence is 18 residues long. The V and J ends lost 2 bases and 2 bases respectively, with 22 bases between them. Germline lookup yields CDR1 MDHEN and CDR2 SYDVKM.